This TCR beta chain was captured by sequencing in a study of blood T cell repertoires in COVID-19 (TCRdb year 2020). At the level of the whole study: The collaborator samples originated in the United States, Italy and Spain and spanned the acute and convalescent phases of COVID-19. Samples were obtained from the ongoing ImmuneRACE study (first 160 participants) and from 1,000 to 1,500 subjects provided by 6 global collaborators. The sample metadata nearly always contained a de-identified subject ID, COVID-19 status, age in years and sex. The dataset comprised deeply sampled blood TCRbeta repertoires from subjects exposed to, actively infected with, or recovered from COVID-19. The prospective study material was composed of cDNA or gDNA derived from T cells, B-cell-depleted T cells, or PBMCs. Where available, HLA class I and class II types were taken from metadata supplied by the sample provider and were not determined by assay-based typing. The repertoires were released in a freely available public database meant as a resource for research on the immune response to SARS-CoV-2.

The full study reports these points: The quantity of clinical and demographic metadata differed by source and by participant and was supplied without curation.

TCRbeta CDR3 regions were amplified from genomic DNA using the immunoSEQ Assay, a bias-controlled multiplex PCR. As for the original processing: Within the assay, amplification of reference gene primers was used to estimate how many nucleated cells each sample contained. To quantify the absolute abundance of each unique TCRbeta CDR3 rearrangement, sequence reads were collapsed and filtered. For each sample, productive Simpson clonality was calculated as the square root of Simpson's diversity index across productive rearrangements. In its TCRdb copy, this immuneACCESS table keeps in-frame sequences only and misses some clones. Where compared with another copy, unresolved V genes explain less than half of these, and the others have no known cause. V, J and clone size are taken as reported in that table, and D and trimming were inferred from the DNA itself. The sample profile shows around 250,000 clones; 75% to 90% of them were found once. The ten top clones hold approximately 0.9% of the sample.

With respect to this clone: The antigen it recognizes is unknown. It has no much larger one-base neighbor in the sample; base qualities were not kept.

The germline ends are 12 bases apart after V is trimmed by 6 bases and J by 2 bases. There are 14 amino acids in the CDR3, from cysteine to phenylalanine inclusive. Of the read, only the CDR3 DNA is kept; its 42 bases are in frame from base 1. The germline V gene (reference sequence) supplies CDR1 MNHEY and CDR2 SMNVEV. Participants in the prospective study were aged roughly 18 to 95 years, lived in about two dozen United States geographic areas, and enrolled through a virtual design. In the prospective study, cohorts were assigned on the basis of participant-reported clinical history obtained from a screening survey and a study questionnaire. Exposed participants had been in contact, within 2 weeks of entering the study, with a person who had a PCR-confirmed or clinician-diagnosed case of COVID-19. Mobile phlebotomists in the prospective study collected whole blood, serum and a nasopharyngeal or oropharyngeal swab from every participant. Participants in the prospective study had the option to provide additional blood draws and questionnaires over a 2-month period. Blood samples from the prospective study were shipped frozen or at room temperature prior to DNA extraction.

This receptor was obtained from a man aged 45-65 years who had been exposed to COVID-19. The chain uses TRBV27 and TRBJ2-3, with TRBD2 tentatively as D gene (6 bases match). Sequencing was performed on PBMCs or T cells enriched from blood (not recorded which). Here the CDR3 is given as CASRTWDFTDTQYF. The nucleotide sequence reads as follows: TGTGCCAGCAGAACCTGGGACTTCACAGATACGCAGTATTTT.